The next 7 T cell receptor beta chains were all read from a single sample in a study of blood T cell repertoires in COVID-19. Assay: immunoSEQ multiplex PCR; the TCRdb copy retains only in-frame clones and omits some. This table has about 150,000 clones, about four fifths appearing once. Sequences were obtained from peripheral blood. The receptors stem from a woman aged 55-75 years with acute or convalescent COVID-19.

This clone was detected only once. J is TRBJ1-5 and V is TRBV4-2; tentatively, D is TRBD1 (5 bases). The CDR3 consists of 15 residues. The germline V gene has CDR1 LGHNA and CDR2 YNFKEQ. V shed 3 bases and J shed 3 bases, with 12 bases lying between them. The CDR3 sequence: CASSQEQGYNQPQHF. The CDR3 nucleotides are TGTGCCAGCAGCCAGGAGCAGGGCTACAATCAGCCCCAGCATTTT.

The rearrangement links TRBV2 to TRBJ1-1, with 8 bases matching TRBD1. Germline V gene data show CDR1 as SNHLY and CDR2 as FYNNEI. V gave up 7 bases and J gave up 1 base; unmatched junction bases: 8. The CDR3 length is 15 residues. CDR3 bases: TGTGCCAGCACCGGACAGGGTAAGACGAACACTGAAGCTTTCTTT. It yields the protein CASTGQGKTNTEAFF.

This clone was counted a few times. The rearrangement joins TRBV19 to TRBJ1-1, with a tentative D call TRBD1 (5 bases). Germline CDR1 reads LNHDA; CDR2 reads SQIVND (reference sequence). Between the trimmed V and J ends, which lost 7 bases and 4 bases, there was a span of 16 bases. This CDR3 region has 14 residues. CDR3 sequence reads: CASTPGGGPTEAFF. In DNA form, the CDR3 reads TGTGCCAGTACCCCCGGCGGGGGACCCACTGAAGCTTTCTTT. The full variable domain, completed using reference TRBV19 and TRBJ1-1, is DGGITQSPKYLFRKEGQNVTLSCEQNLNHDAMYWYRQDPGQGLRLIYYSQIVNDFQKGDIAEGYSVSREKKESFPLTVTSAQKNPTAFYLCASTPGGGPTEAFFGQGTRLTVV.

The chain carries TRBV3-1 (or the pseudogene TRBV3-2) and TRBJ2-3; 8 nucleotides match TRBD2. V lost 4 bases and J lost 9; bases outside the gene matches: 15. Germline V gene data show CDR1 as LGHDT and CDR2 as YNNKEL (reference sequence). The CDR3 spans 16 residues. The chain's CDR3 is CASSPPGGAFLGTQYF. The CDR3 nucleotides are TGTGCCAGCAGCCCGCCGGGGGGGGCCTTTCTTGGGACGCAGTATTTT.

This CDR3 is CASSPQTSGGTFNEQFF. For the CDR3, the DNA is TGTGCCAGCAGTCCACAGACTAGCGGGGGGACATTCAATGAGCAGTTCTTC. The chain employs TRBV27 and TRBJ2-1; 13 bases map to TRBD2. CDR3 length: 17 residues. V was clipped by 5 bases and J by 6 bases; unmatched bases: 10. Germline V CDR1 and CDR2: MNHEY, SMNVEV (reference sequence).

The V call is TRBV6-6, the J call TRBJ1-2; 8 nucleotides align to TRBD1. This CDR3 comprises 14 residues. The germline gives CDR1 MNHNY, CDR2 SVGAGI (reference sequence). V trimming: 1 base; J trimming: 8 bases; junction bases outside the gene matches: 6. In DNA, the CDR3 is TGTGCCAGCAGTTACTTAGGACAGGGCTACGGCTACACCTTC. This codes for CASSYLGQGYGYTF.

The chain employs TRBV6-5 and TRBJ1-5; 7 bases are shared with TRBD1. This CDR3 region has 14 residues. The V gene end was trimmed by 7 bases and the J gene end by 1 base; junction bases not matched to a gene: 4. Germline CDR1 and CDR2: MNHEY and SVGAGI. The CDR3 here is CASNPGQSNQPQHF. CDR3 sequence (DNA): TGTGCCAGCAACCCGGGACAGAGCAATCAGCCCCAGCATTTT.